This entry lists 29 T cell receptor beta chains sequenced from one sample in a study of CD8+ T cells in alopecia areata. As for treatment: oral pan-JAK inhibitor, 5-10 mg twice daily. cDNA prepared by RNA extraction and subsequent reverse transcription served as the template for sequencing. Profiled with immunoSEQ multiplex PCR; TCRdb holds only in-frame clones, not every one. Of under 150,000 clones in the sample, 82% were seen once. The input for sequencing was CD8+ T cells sorted from blood, taken at week 4, from a patient treated with tofacitinib. These receptors all stem from a human donor with alopecia areata.

The V call is TRBV7-2, the J call TRBJ2-3, with D perhaps TRBD1 (6 bases). The CDR3 covers 15 residues. Looked up from germline, CDR1 is SGHTA and CDR2 is FQGNSA. Between the trimmed V and J ends, which lost 3 bases and 4 bases, there was a span of 14 bases. This CDR3 reads CASSFRQATADTQYF. The DNA for the CDR3 is TGTGCCAGCAGCTTTCGACAGGCAACTGCAGATACGCAGTATTTT.

The rearrangement joins TRBV4-2 to TRBJ2-5; D is unresolved. V gave up 2 bases and J gave up 5 bases, with 15 bases separating them. There are 15 residues in the CDR3. Germline loops: CDR1 LGHNA, CDR2 YNFKEQ. CDR3 region: CASSQPLDALETQYF. The CDR3 region has the DNA TGTGCCAGCAGCCAACCCCTCGACGCATTGGAGACCCAGTACTTC.

The chain has TRBV5-4 and TRBJ1-4, with 7 bases matching TRBD1. Losses at the gene ends were 2 bases for V and 1 base for J; bases not matched to a gene: 2. There are 15 residues in the CDR3. Germline lookup yields CDR1 SGHNT and CDR2 YYREEE (reference sequence). Here the CDR3 DNA reads TGTGCCAGCAGCTTCGCAGGGGGAACTAATGAAAAACTGTTTTTT. Amino acids: CASSFAGGTNEKLFF.

The V and J genes are TRBV7-3 and TRBJ1-1, with D possibly being TRBD1 (5 bases). V lost 1 base and J lost 2, with 11 bases in between. The CDR3 totals 15 residues. The germline V gene has CDR1 SGHTA and CDR2 FQGTGA. The CDR3 loop reads CASSLNGAGNTEAFF. As DNA, the CDR3 is TGTGCCAGCAGCTTAAATGGGGCGGGTAACACTGAAGCTTTCTTT.

The rearrangement links TRBV27 to TRBJ1-2, with D hard to call. The CDR3 contains 15 residues. CDR1 is MNHEY, CDR2 SMNVEV, per germline (reference sequence). Deletions cut 1 base from V and 4 bases from J, with 13 bases between. The CDR3 protein is CASSLYAGRGYGYTF. The CDR3 DNA is TGTGCCAGCAGTTTATATGCAGGCCGGGGCTATGGCTACACCTTC.

V and J are TRBV7-9 and TRBJ2-5; no reliable D call. Germline loops: CDR1 SEHNR, CDR2 FQNEAQ (reference sequence). Between the trimmed V and J ends, which lost 7 bases and 2 bases, there was a span of 5 bases. The CDR3 loop spans 11 amino acids. The CDR3 nucleotides are TGTGCCAGCATCTTTCAAGAGACCCAGTACTTC. As protein: CASIFQETQYF.

The chain has TRBV7-2 and TRBJ2-7; TRBD2 matches at 10 bases. Germline V CDR1 and CDR2: SGHTA, FQGNSA. This CDR3 contains 17 residues. J was trimmed by 6 bases and V by 1 base; bases with no gene match: 12. This chain's CDR3 is CASSLGPPEAGGREQYF. The DNA for the CDR3 is TGTGCCAGCAGCTTAGGCCCCCCCGAAGCGGGGGGGCGCGAGCAGTACTTC.

The chain recombines TRBV29-1 with TRBJ1-1, with 12 bases lining up with TRBD1. The V and J ends lost 4 bases and 4 bases, in that order; junction bases with no gene match: 16. This CDR3 has 18 amino acids. The germline V gene has CDR1 SQVTM and CDR2 ANQGSEA. The CDR3 region has the DNA TGCAGCGTTGTTGGGACAGGGGGCGCGATAGGTATTGGCACTGAAGCTTTCTTT. Translated: CSVVGTGGAIGIGTEAFF.

V gene TRBV4-3 combines with J gene TRBJ2-2, with D perhaps given as TRBD1 or TRBD2 (5 bases each). Trimming pared 1 base from V and 8 bases from J, leaving 11 bases between. Germline V gene sequence: CDR1 LGHNA, CDR2 YSLEER. The CDR3 loop spans 14 amino acids. The CDR3 spells CASSQGGKAGELFF. CDR3 coding DNA: TGCGCCAGCAGCCAAGGGGGGAAAGCGGGGGAGCTGTTTTTT.

This clone was seen only a few times. The V call is TRBV7-9, the J call TRBJ2-7, with a tentative D call TRBD1 (5 bases). The CDR3 runs 13 residues. From germline, CDR1 is SEHNR and CDR2 FQNEAQ (reference sequence). The V end was cut by 5 bases, the J end by 3 bases, with 11 bases between. The CDR3 here is CASSPGYGYEQYF. DNA of the CDR3: TGTGCCAGCAGCCCAGGGTACGGCTACGAGCAGTACTTC.

The chain couples TRBV5-6 to TRBJ1-1; the D is unclear. The germline CDR1 and CDR2 sequences are SGHDT and YYEEEE. Trimming cost V 1 base and J 1 base, with 8 bases left between them. This CDR3 is 14 amino acids long. The chain's CDR3 is CASSLTYSNTEAFF. CDR3 DNA: TGTGCCAGCAGCTTGACATACTCGAACACTGAAGCTTTCTTT.

The gene calls are TRBV18 and TRBJ1-6, with TRBD1 matching over 12 bases. V shed 3 bases and J 4 bases; nucleotides not matched to a gene: 10. Per germline, CDR1 KGHSH and CDR2 LQKENI. The CDR3 loop spans 19 amino acids. The CDR3 coding sequence is TGTGCCAGCTCACCTGGGACAGGGGGCAAGTACGGATATAATTCACCCCTCCACTTT. Amino acid sequence: CASSPGTGGKYGYNSPLHF.

The J gene is TRBJ1-1, the V gene TRBV7-9; the match to TRBD1 covers 7 bases. Germline V gene sequence: CDR1 SEHNR, CDR2 FQNEAQ (reference sequence). There are 18 residues in the CDR3. The V segment lost 3 bases and the J segment 0 bases; nucleotides outside the gene matches: 13. The CDR3, as DNA: TGTGCCAGCAGCTTGCGGACAGGAAATTTTTTCATGAACACTGAAGCTTTCTTT. Translation: CASSLRTGNFFMNTEAFF. Full variable domain (rest looked up from reference TRBV7-9 and TRBJ1-1): DTGVSQNPRHKITKRGQNVTFRCDPISEHNRLYWYRQTLGQGPEFLTYFQNEAQLEKSRLLSDRFSAERPKGSFSTLEIQRTEQGDSAMYLCASSLRTGNFFMNTEAFFGQGTRLTVV.

This chain uses TRBV27 with TRBJ1-1; D is unresolved. Trimming shortened V by 4 bases and J by 4 bases, and 4 bases separated the two germline ends. CDR1 and CDR2 from the germline V gene are MNHEY and SMNVEV (reference sequence). The CDR3 is made up of 11 amino acids. The CDR3 DNA is TGTGCCAGCAGTTCCGCCACTGAAGCTTTCTTT. As protein: CASSSATEAFF.

The chain carries TRBV29-1 and TRBJ2-1; D is uncertain. Between the trimmed V and J ends, which lost 7 bases and 1 base, there was a span of 5 bases. Germline V lookup: CDR1 SQVTM, CDR2 ANQGSEA. The CDR3 contains 11 residues. The CDR3 here is CSAPSYNEQFF. CDR3 in DNA: TGCAGCGCTCCGTCCTACAATGAGCAGTTCTTC.

The rearrangement joins TRBV7-9 to TRBJ2-7, with TRBD2 identical over 13 bases. The CDR3 loop spans 16 amino acids. V lost 5 bases to trimming and J lost 2 bases; unmatched junction nucleotides: 6. Looked up from germline, CDR1 is SEHNR and CDR2 is FQNEAQ (reference sequence). The CDR3 DNA is TGTGCCAGCAGCCATGGTGGACTAGCGGGGGCCTACGAGCAGTACTTC. It yields the protein CASSHGGLAGAYEQYF. Together with reference TRBV7-9 and TRBJ2-7, the CDR3 gives the full variable domain: DTGVSQNPRHKITKRGQNVTFRCDPISEHNRLYWYRQTLGQGPEFLTYFQNEAQLEKSRLLSDRFSAERPKGSFSTLEIQRTEQGDSAMYLCASSHGGLAGAYEQYFGPGTRLTVT.

The chain has TRBV7-9 and TRBJ2-1; tentatively, D is TRBD2 (6 bases). The CDR3 is made up of 14 amino acids. Germline V lookup: CDR1 SEHNR, CDR2 FQNEAQ (reference sequence). V was trimmed by 5 bases and J by 0 bases, leaving 8 bases between them. The CDR3 loop reads CASSPGDSYNEQFF. In nucleotides, the CDR3 is TGTGCCAGCAGCCCGGGGGACTCCTACAATGAGCAGTTCTTC.

The CDR3 DNA is TGCAGCGCCTCGACGGGTCGCGAGCAGTACTTC. It is translated as CSASTGREQYF. The J gene is TRBJ2-7, the V gene TRBV29-1; the D is unclear. V shed 7 bases and J shed 6 bases, with 13 bases lying between them. The CDR3 is made up of 11 amino acids. CDR1 SQVTM and CDR2 ANQGSEA come from the germline V gene.

This clone was seen once. The genes are TRBV2 and TRBJ1-2, with 10 bases matching TRBD1. CDR1 is SNHLY, CDR2 FYNNEI, per germline. CDR3 length: 14 residues. The ends lost 6 bases at V and 4 bases at J; junction bases unmatched: 5. CDR3 sequence (DNA): TGTGCCAGCAGAGGGACAGGGGTGCTCTATGGCTACACCTTC. Translating it yields CASRGTGVLYGYTF.

The genes are TRBV7-3 and TRBJ2-5; the D call may be TRBD1 or TRBD2 (6 bases each). Germline V gives CDR1 SGHTA, CDR2 FQGTGA. This CDR3 spans 13 amino acids. V was clipped by 5 bases and J by 5 bases, with 12 bases between them. CDR3: CASSSEGGETQYF. CDR3 DNA sequence: TGTGCCAGCAGCAGCGAGGGGGGCGAGACCCAGTACTTC.

The sample holds a few counts of this clone. The chain uses TRBV4-2 and TRBJ2-7; D tentatively fits TRBD1 or TRBD2 (5 bases each). The CDR3 runs to 13 residues. CDR1 is LGHNA, CDR2 YNFKEQ, per germline. The V gene lost 1 base and the J gene lost 5 bases, with 9 bases spanning the gap. The CDR3 spells CASSQGGSDEQYF. The DNA for the CDR3 is TGTGCCAGCAGCCAAGGGGGGTCTGACGAGCAGTACTTC.

The rearrangement joins TRBV2 to TRBJ2-7; TRBD1 agrees at 12 bases. The CDR3 runs to 15 residues. Germline V gene data show CDR1 as SNHLY and CDR2 as FYNNEI. J lost 1 base, V lost 6 bases, and 4 bases had no gene match. In DNA form, the CDR3 reads TGTGCCAGCAGGGGGACAGGGGGCGAGTCCTACGAGCAGTACTTC. Protein: CASRGTGGESYEQYF. The full variable domain, in which reference TRBV2 and TRBJ2-7 provide the parts outside the CDR3, is EPEVTQTPSHQVTQMGQEVILRCVPISNHLYFYWYRQILGQKVEFLVSFYNNEISEKSEIFDDQFSVERPDGSNFTLKIRSTKLEDSAMYFCASRGTGGESYEQYFGPGTRLTVT.

The chain combines TRBV6-5 with TRBJ1-1; 7 nucleotides line up with TRBD1. Looked up from germline, CDR1 is MNHEY and CDR2 is SVGAGI. CDR3 size: 13 residues. The J segment lost 4 bases and the V segment lost 5 bases, leaving 4 bases of the junction unmatched. The CDR3 region has the DNA TGTGCCAGCAGTCCCTCAGGGGGCACTGAAGCTTTCTTT. It encodes CASSPSGGTEAFF.

J is TRBJ1-6 and V is TRBV20-1; the D is unclear. Germline V gene lookup returns CDR1 DFQATT and CDR2 SNEGSKA (reference sequence). The CDR3 is 8 amino acids. Between the trimmed V and J ends, which lost 5 bases and 10 bases, there was a span of 0 bases. The DNA of the CDR3 is TGCAGTGCTTCACCCCTCCACTTT. Residues: CSASPLHF.

J is TRBJ1-3 and V is TRBV9; 9 bases agree with TRBD1. Germline-derived CDR1 and CDR2 are SGDLS and YYNGEE. The CDR3 contains 15 residues. Unmatched junction bases numbered 4, after V lost 4 bases and J lost 2 bases. CDR3 DNA: TGTGCCAGCAGCACGCGGACAGGGGCTGGAAACACCATATATTTT. Its translation: CASSTRTGAGNTIYF. The whole variable domain, remainder taken from reference TRBV9 and TRBJ1-3, is DSGVTQTPKHLITATGQRVTLRCSPRSGDLSVYWYQQSLDQGLQFLIQYYNGEERAKGNILERFSAQQFPDLHSELNLSSLELGDSALYFCASSTRTGAGNTIYFGEGSWLTVV.

The chain carries TRBV5-5 and TRBJ1-6; 7 nucleotides match TRBD1. The V gene's germline CDR1 is SGHKS and CDR2 YYEKEE (reference sequence). J was trimmed by 7 bases and V by 0 bases; bases with no gene match: 4. There are 15 residues in the CDR3. The CDR3 sequence is CASSLVDRTNSPLHF. The CDR3, as DNA: TGTGCCAGCAGCTTGGTGGACAGGACCAATTCACCCCTCCACTTT.

CDR3 sequence: CASSLAQGSPSPLHF. CDR3 DNA sequence: TGTGCCAGCAGCTTAGCGCAAGGGAGTCCATCACCCCTCCACTTT. The chain is built from TRBV7-9 and TRBJ1-6, with no clear D. The CDR3 covers 15 residues. Germline V gene data show CDR1 as SEHNR and CDR2 as FQNEAQ (reference sequence). The V end was cut by 0 bases, the J end by 10 bases, with 13 bases between.

On this clone itself: Other DNA sequences in this sample translate to the same CDR3. This sequence joins TRBV20-1 and TRBJ2-7; 8 bases fit TRBD1. Trimming at V came to 4 bases and at J to 5 bases, leaving 1 base not matched to a gene. From germline, CDR1 is DFQATT and CDR2 SNEGSKA (reference sequence). This CDR3 has 11 residues. In DNA, the CDR3 is TGCAGTGCTAAGACAGGGGACGAGCAGTACTTC. Protein sequence: CSAKTGDEQYF.

V usage is TRBV6-5 and J usage is TRBJ2-5; the D is unclear. CDR1 and CDR2 (germline): MNHEY, SVGAGI. The CDR3 runs to 13 residues. The ends were cut back, 0 bases at V and 5 bases at J, with 7 bases in the middle. The CDR3 region is CASSYSGVETQYF. The CDR3 nucleotides are TGTGCCAGCAGTTACTCTGGGGTGGAGACCCAGTACTTC.